A single sample is the source of the 23 T cell receptor beta chains below, sequenced in a study of cytomegalovirus exposure and HLA in healthy donors (dated by TCRdb to 2015 to 2018). Libraries came from the immunoSEQ multiplex PCR assay. The multiplex PCR relied on a mix of 60 forward primers for TCR Vbeta segments and 13 reverse primers for TCR Jbeta segments. What TCRdb holds here is the immuneACCESS table cut down to in-frame rearrangements. Part of the clones is not present; checked against another copy, under half of the missing clones reflect an unresolved V gene, and the others are unexplained. The sample table records some 140,000 clones; 70% to 85% of these occur just once. In total, the top ten clones hold around 10% of the sample. The sample comprised PBMCs. Receptors originate from a woman aged 45-65 years in good health and CMV-seropositive.

The V gene is TRBV15, the J gene TRBJ2-3, with D possibly TRBD2 on 5 matching bases. This CDR3 has 14 residues. Germline CDR1 is LNHNV and CDR2 is YYDKDF (reference sequence). V lost 8 bases and J lost 8, with 20 bases in between. CDR3 in DNA: TGTGCCACCCTCCCCGGGAACGCAGGAGGTACGCAGTATTTT. The encoded protein is CATLPGNAGGTQYF. The full variable domain, rest sourced from reference TRBV15 and TRBJ2-3, is DAMVIQNPRYQVTQFGKPVTLSCSQTLNHNVMYWYQQKSSQAPKLLFHYYDKDFNNEADTPDNFQSRRPNTSFCFLDIRSPGLGDTAMYLCATLPGNAGGTQYFGPGTRLTVL.

The chain is built from TRBV28 and TRBJ1-2; the D gene is possibly TRBD1 (5 bases). Looked up from germline, CDR1 is MDHEN and CDR2 is SYDVKM. The length of the CDR3 is 14 residues. The V end lost 2 bases, the J end lost 8 bases, and 15 bases lay between the germline ends. DNA for the CDR3: TGTGCCAGCAGTTTAGGGGGGGTATCGGGCGGCTACACCTTC. As protein: CASSLGGVSGGYTF.

The chain links TRBV7-2 to TRBJ1-5, with 8 bases matching TRBD1. The germline gives CDR1 SGHTA, CDR2 FQGNSA. The V and J ends lost 8 bases and 8 bases, in that order; junction bases with no gene match: 8. The CDR3 extends over 13 amino acids. The CDR3 reads CASRGTGSEPQHF. The CDR3 DNA follows: TGTGCCAGCCGTGGGACAGGTTCAGAGCCCCAGCATTTT.

The CDR3 DNA reads as TGTGCCAGCAGCTTAGGTGTCCAGCGGGGTATTGAGCAGTTCTTC. Protein sequence: CASSLGVQRGIEQFF. The V and J genes are TRBV11-3 and TRBJ2-1, with 7 bases lining up with TRBD2. The ends lost 1 base at V and 9 bases at J; junction bases unmatched: 9. CDR1 and CDR2 (germline): SGHNT, YENEEA. This CDR3 has 15 residues. The full variable domain, completed using reference TRBV11-3 and TRBJ2-1, is EAGVVQSPRYKIIEKKQPVAFWCNPISGHNTLYWYLQNLGQGPELLIRYENEEAVDDSQLPKDRFSAERLKGVDSTLKIQPAELGDSAVYLCASSLGVQRGIEQFFGPGTRLTVL.

CDR3 DNA sequence: TGTGCCAGCGCGTTAGGACAGGGAATCGGCTACACCTTC. Translation gives CASALGQGIGYTF. The J gene is TRBJ1-2, the V gene TRBV6-5; 8 bases line up with TRBD1. With V trimmed by 8 bases and J by 8 bases, 10 bases remained unmatched. CDR1 is MNHEY and CDR2 is SVGAGI in the germline V gene. CDR3 size: 13 residues.

The rearrangement uses TRBV7-2 and TRBJ2-2; D remains ambiguous. The CDR3 consists of 15 residues. The ends were cut back, 2 bases at V and 2 bases at J, with 9 bases in the middle. Germline V gene sequence: CDR1 SGHTA, CDR2 FQGNSA. The CDR3: CASSLRSPNTGELFF. Written as DNA, the CDR3 is TGTGCCAGCAGCTTAAGGAGCCCTAACACCGGGGAGCTGTTTTTT.

This clone has a handful of counts. This chain links TRBV4-1 with TRBJ2-3; D is perhaps TRBD2 (5 bases). Trimming cost V 8 bases and J 3 bases, with 15 bases left between them. Germline CDR1 is MGHRA and CDR2 is YSYEKL. This CDR3 is 14 amino acids long. The CDR3 loop reads CASGYKGATDTQYF. Written as DNA, the CDR3 is TGCGCCAGCGGGTATAAGGGAGCAACAGATACGCAGTATTTT.

This clone was counted only a few times. CDR3 coding DNA: TGTGCCAGTAGTGATCACCTACGGTTGGACAGGGGTACAGATACGCAGTATTTT. Encoded protein: CASSDHLRLDRGTDTQYF. The chain carries TRBV19 and TRBJ2-3; the match to TRBD1 covers 9 bases. CDR1 is LNHDA, CDR2 SQIVND, per germline (reference sequence). The CDR3 is 18 residues long. J was trimmed by 3 bases and V by 5 bases; bases with no gene match: 15.

The rearrangement links TRBV18 to TRBJ1-1; D remains ambiguous. V lost 0 bases and J lost 5, with 7 bases in between. The CDR3 spans 13 residues. Per germline, CDR1 KGHSH and CDR2 LQKENI. The CDR3 nucleotides read TGTGCCAGCTCACCACCGACAACGACTGAAGCTTTCTTT. The encoded protein is CASSPPTTTEAFF.

This chain connects TRBV6-1 to TRBJ2-7; 9 nucleotides line up with TRBD1. The V gene end was trimmed by 1 base and the J gene end by 4 bases; junction bases not matched to a gene: 5. Looked up from germline, CDR1 is MNHNS and CDR2 is SASEGT. The CDR3 sequence is 15 residues long. The CDR3: CASSEGGTGPYEQYF. CDR3 DNA: TGTGCCAGCAGTGAAGGCGGGACAGGGCCGTACGAGCAGTACTTC.

The rearrangement uses TRBV6-5 and TRBJ2-3; D might be TRBD2 (7 bases). The CDR3 is 16 residues long. V was cut by 0 bases and J by 6 bases, with 16 bases left in between. Germline values: CDR1 MNHEY, CDR2 SVGAGI. The CDR3 DNA sequence: TGTGCCAGCAGTTACTCTCGAGGGGGGGGCCCTGATACGCAGTATTTT. Protein sequence: CASSYSRGGGPDTQYF.

The rearrangement uses TRBV9 and TRBJ1-1, with TRBD1 as a possible D gene (6 bases). The CDR3 is made up of 15 amino acids. Trimming removed 4 bases at V and 1 base at J, with 14 bases between. Germline V gene data show CDR1 as SGDLS and CDR2 as YYNGEE. CDR3 protein: CASSSGGAPNTEAFF. Here the CDR3 DNA reads TGTGCCAGCAGCTCGGGGGGCGCCCCGAACACTGAAGCTTTCTTT.

This clone was seen a handful of times. The V and J genes are TRBV9 and TRBJ2-1; the match to TRBD2 covers 10 bases. The V segment lost 3 bases and the J segment 2 bases; nucleotides outside the gene matches: 2. The CDR3 is 15 residues long. The germline V gene has CDR1 SGDLS and CDR2 YYNGEE. The CDR3 is CASSETSGAYNEQFF. The CDR3 bases are TGTGCCAGCAGCGAAACTAGCGGGGCCTACAATGAGCAGTTCTTC.

The V gene is TRBV6-1, the J gene TRBJ1-6; 8 positions match TRBD1. This CDR3 has 13 residues. Looked up from germline, CDR1 is MNHNS and CDR2 is SASEGT. The V gene end was trimmed by 7 bases and the J gene end by 10 bases; junction bases not matched to a gene: 6. CDR3 protein: CASIGGQGSPLHF. Written as DNA, the CDR3 is TGTGCCAGCATTGGTGGACAGGGCTCACCCCTCCACTTT.

This chain joins TRBV5-4 and TRBJ2-5, with 10 positions matching TRBD2. The length of the CDR3 is 13 residues. Germline CDR1 reads SGHNT; CDR2 reads YYREEE (reference sequence). J was trimmed by 5 bases and V by 10 bases; bases with no gene match: 8. CDR3 nucleotide sequence: TGTGCCTCAACACTAGCGGGGAAGGAGACCCAGTACTTC. Amino acid sequence: CASTLAGKETQYF.

The J gene is TRBJ2-3, the V gene TRBV6-4; TRBD2 aligns across 10 bases. CDR3 length equals 15 residues. The germline V gene has CDR1 MRHNA and CDR2 SNTAGT. V was pared by 5 bases and J by 2 bases, with 4 bases of the junction left unmatched. The CDR3 here is CASSRLAGDTDTQYF. The DNA for the CDR3 is TGTGCCAGCAGTCGGCTAGCGGGGGACACAGATACGCAGTATTTT.

This sequence joins TRBV13 and TRBJ1-1, with D perhaps TRBD1 (6 bases). The CDR3 consists of 15 residues. Germline CDR1 reads PRHDT; CDR2 reads FYEKMQ (reference sequence). The V gene lost 5 bases and the J gene lost 0 bases, with 13 bases spanning the gap. CDR3 sequence (DNA): TGTGCCAGCAGCGTACGACAGGAATTGAACACTGAAGCTTTCTTT. This codes for CASSVRQELNTEAFF.

The chain is built from TRBV5-1 and TRBJ2-5; the D gene is possibly TRBD1 (6 bases). V lost 1 base, J lost 5 bases, and 9 bases lay in between. CDR1 is SGHRS, CDR2 YFSETQ, per germline. The CDR3 spans 13 residues. CDR3 in DNA: TGCGCCAGCAGCTTGACCCAGGGGGAGACCCAGTACTTC. Residues: CASSLTQGETQYF.

This clone was recorded once. The chain employs TRBV15 and TRBJ1-2, with 8 bases fitting TRBD1. The CDR3 totals 14 residues. CDR1 and CDR2 from the germline V gene are LNHNV and YYDKDF (reference sequence). V trimming: 2 bases; J trimming: 7 bases; junction bases outside the gene matches: 6. The CDR3 protein is CATSRSQDRVGYTF. The CDR3 DNA sequence: TGTGCCACCAGCAGATCCCAGGACAGGGTTGGCTACACCTTC.

The chain carries TRBV7-2 and TRBJ1-2; D is uncertain. CDR3 size: 12 residues. Germline V gene data show CDR1 as SGHTA and CDR2 as FQGNSA. The V and J ends lost 5 bases and 5 bases respectively, with 9 bases between them. CDR3 DNA sequence: TGTGCCAGCAGCCGACCGGGGTATGGCTACACCTTC. This codes for CASSRPGYGYTF.

The chain has TRBV19 and TRBJ2-1; 9 bases agree with TRBD1. Germline CDR1 and CDR2: LNHDA and SQIVND (reference sequence). This CDR3 has 14 amino acids. Trimming removed 4 bases from V and 10 bases from J; junction bases left unmatched: 8. The CDR3 DNA is TGTGCCAGTAGTACTACCGGGACAGGGTTCGAGCAGTTCTTC. Protein product: CASSTTGTGFEQFF.

The chain is built from TRBV28 and TRBJ2-3; unclear D gene. CDR3 size: 12 residues. Trimming removed 4 bases at V and 3 bases at J, with 5 bases between. Germline values: CDR1 MDHEN, CDR2 SYDVKM. The CDR3 DNA follows: TGTGCCAGCAGTTACTTGACAGATACGCAGTATTTT. Residues: CASSYLTDTQYF.

The chain links TRBV6-1 to TRBJ1-1; 11 bases agree with TRBD1. Per germline, CDR1 MNHNS and CDR2 SASEGT. The CDR3 loop spans 14 amino acids. After removal of 6 bases from V and 2 bases from J, the junction contained 2 bases not matched to a gene. CDR3 amino acids: CASSRTGGNTEAFF. DNA for the CDR3: TGTGCCAGCAGCAGGACAGGGGGCAACACTGAAGCTTTCTTT.